Below, 3 T cell receptor beta chains from the same sample are listed, as sequenced in a study of CD8+CD57+ T cells in acquired aplastic anemia. The study profiled TCR beta VDJ and CDR3 using genomic DNA as template. TCRdb reprocessed the reads via MiXCR and lists one record per CDR3 protein. The sample lists some 130,000 distinct CDR3 sequences, 48% occurring once. Sequenced sample: sorted CD4+, CD8+, or CD8+CD57+ T cells (not recorded which) from PBMCs. The receptors were sampled from a human donor in good health, serving as a control.

This clonotype has just one count. The chain carries TRBV20-1 and TRBJ2-7; D remains ambiguous. Trimming shortened V by 6 bases and J by 7 bases, and 13 bases separated the two germline ends. The CDR3 is 11 residues long. In germline, CDR1 is DFQATT, CDR2 SNEGSKA (reference sequence). As DNA, the CDR3 is TGCAGTGCCGACCTCCTAGGGGAGCAGTACTTC. This translates into CSADLLGEQYF.

The chain has TRBV29-1 and TRBJ2-1, with D uncertain. V was pared by 5 bases and J by 2 bases, with 10 bases between. The germline CDR1 and CDR2 sequences are SQVTM and ANQGSEA. This CDR3 spans 13 amino acids. CDR3 DNA: TGCAGCGTTAGTGGCCGGACCTACAATGAGCAGTTCTTC. As protein: CSVSGRTYNEQFF.

In this sample, this clonotype turned up once. This could be a read error, since a much larger clone is one nucleotide away. This CDR3 reads CTSSQGRTNEKLFF. CDR3 coding DNA: TGCACCAGCAGCCAAGGCCGGACTAATGAAAAACTGTTTTTT. The chain combines TRBV4-3 with TRBJ1-4; D not certain. There are 14 residues in the CDR3. The germline gives CDR1 LGHNA, CDR2 YSLEER.